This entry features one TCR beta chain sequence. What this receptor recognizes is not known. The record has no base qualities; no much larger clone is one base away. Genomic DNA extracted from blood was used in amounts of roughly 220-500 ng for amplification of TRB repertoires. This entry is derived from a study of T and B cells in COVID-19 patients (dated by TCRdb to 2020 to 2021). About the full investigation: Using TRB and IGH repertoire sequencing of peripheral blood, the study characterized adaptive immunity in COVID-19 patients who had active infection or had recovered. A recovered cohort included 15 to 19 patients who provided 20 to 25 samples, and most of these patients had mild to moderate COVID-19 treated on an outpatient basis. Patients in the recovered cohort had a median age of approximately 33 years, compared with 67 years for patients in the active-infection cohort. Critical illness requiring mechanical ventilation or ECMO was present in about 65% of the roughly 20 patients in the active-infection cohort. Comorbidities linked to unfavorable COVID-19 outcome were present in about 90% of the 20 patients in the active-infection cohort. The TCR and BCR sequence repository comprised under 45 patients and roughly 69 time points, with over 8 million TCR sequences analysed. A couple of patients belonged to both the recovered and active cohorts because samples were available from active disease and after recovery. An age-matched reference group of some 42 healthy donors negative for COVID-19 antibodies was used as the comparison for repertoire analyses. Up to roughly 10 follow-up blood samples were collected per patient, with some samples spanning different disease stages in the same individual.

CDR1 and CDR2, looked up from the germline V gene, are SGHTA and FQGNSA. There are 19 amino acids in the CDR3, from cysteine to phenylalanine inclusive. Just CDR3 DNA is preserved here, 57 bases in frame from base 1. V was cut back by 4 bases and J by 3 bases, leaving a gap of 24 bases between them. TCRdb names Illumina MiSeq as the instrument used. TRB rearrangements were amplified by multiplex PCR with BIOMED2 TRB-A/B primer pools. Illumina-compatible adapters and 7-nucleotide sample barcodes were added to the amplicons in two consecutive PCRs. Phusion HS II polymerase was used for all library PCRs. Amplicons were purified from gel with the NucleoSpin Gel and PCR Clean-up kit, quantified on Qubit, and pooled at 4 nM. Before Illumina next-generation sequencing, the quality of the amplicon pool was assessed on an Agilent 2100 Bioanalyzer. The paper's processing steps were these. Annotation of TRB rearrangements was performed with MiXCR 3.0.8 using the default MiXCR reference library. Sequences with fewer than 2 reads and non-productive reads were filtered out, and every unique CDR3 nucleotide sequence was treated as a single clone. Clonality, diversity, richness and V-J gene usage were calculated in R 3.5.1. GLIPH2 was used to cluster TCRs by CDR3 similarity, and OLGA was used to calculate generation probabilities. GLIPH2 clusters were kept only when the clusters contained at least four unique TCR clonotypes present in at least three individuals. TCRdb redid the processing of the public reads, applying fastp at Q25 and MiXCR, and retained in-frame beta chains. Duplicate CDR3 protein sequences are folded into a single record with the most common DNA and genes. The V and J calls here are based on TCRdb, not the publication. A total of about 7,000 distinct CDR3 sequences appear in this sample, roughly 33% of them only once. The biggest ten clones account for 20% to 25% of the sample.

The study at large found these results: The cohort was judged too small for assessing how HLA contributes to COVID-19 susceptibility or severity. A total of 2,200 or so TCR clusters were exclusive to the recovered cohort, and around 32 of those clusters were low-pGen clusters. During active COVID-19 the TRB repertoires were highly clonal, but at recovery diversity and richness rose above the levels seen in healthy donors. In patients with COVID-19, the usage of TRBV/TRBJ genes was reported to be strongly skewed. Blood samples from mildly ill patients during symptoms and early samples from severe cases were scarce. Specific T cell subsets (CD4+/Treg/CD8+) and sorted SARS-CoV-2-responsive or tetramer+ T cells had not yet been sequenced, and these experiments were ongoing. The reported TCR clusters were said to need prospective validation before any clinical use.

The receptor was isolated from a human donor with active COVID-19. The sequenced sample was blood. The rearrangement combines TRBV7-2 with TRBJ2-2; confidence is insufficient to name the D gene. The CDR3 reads CASSSPAFRQPQDTGELFF. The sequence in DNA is TGTGCCAGCAGCTCACCAGCCTTTAGGCAACCTCAGGACACCGGGGAGCTGTTTTTT.